This TCR beta chain was observed in a study of cytomegalovirus exposure and HLA in healthy donors. As for the study in general: Of all 400 or so donors who were genotyped, roughly 81% belonged to the Caucasian-associated ancestry cluster.

PCR used 60 Vbeta primers and 13 Jbeta primers. TCRdb's table, derived via immunoSEQ multiplex PCR, lists solely in-frame clones and lacks some. The sample consists of 100,000 to 120,000 clones, roughly 13% of them appearing once. With V trimmed by 0 bases and J by 9 bases, 7 bases remained unmatched. The CDR3 totals 15 residues. Germline CDR1 and CDR2: SGDLS and YYNGEE. V usage is TRBV9 and J usage is TRBJ2-1; TRBD2 matches 9 bases. Input material: PBMCs. The sequence was collected from a man aged 35 to 55 in good health and CMV-seropositive. CDR3 sequence: CASSVGEAGGGEQFF. Written as DNA, the CDR3 is TGTGCCAGCAGCGTAGGGGAAGCGGGAGGTGGTGAGCAGTTCTTC.